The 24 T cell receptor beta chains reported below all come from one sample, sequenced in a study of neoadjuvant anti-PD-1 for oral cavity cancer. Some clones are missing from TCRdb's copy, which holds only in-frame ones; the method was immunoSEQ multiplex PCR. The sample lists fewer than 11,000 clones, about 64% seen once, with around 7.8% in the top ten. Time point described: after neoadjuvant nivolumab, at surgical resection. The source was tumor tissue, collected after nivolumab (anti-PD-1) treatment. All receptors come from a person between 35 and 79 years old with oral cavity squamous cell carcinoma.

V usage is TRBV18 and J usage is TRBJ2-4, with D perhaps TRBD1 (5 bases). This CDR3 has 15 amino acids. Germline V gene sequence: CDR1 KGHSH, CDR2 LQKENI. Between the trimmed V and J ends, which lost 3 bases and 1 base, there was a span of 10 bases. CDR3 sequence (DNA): TGTGCCAGCTCACCGATAGGGGCGGCCAAAAACATTCAGTACTTC. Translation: CASSPIGAAKNIQYF.

CDR3 nucleotide sequence: TGCGCCAGCAGCTTGGCGCTACTAGCGGGAGGGCCTACCACCGGGGAGCTGTTTTTT. Encoded protein: CASSLALLAGGPTTGELFF. The V and J genes are TRBV5-1 and TRBJ2-2; 13 bases line up with TRBD2. This CDR3 region has 19 residues. With 0 bases clipped from V and 4 bases from J, the junction kept 9 bases outside the gene matches. Germline values: CDR1 SGHRS, CDR2 YFSETQ.

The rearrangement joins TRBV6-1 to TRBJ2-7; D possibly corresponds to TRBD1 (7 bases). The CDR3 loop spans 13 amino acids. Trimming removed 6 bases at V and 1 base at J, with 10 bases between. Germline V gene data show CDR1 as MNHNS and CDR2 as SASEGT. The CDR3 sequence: CASSPGGSYEQYF. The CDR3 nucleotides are TGTGCCAGCAGCCCAGGGGGGTCCTACGAGCAGTACTTC.

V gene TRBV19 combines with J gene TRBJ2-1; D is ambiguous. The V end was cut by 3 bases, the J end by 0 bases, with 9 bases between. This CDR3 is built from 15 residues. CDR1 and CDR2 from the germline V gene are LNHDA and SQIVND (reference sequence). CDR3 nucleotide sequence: TGTGCCAGTAGTATGGGCGGTCTCTCCTACAATGAGCAGTTCTTC. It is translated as CASSMGGLSYNEQFF.

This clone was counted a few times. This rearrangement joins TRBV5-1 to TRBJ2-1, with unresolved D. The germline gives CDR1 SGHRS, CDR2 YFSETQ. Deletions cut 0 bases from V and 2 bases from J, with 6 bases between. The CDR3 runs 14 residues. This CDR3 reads CASSLDRPYNEQFF. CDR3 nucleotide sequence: TGCGCCAGCAGCTTGGACAGACCCTACAATGAGCAGTTCTTC.

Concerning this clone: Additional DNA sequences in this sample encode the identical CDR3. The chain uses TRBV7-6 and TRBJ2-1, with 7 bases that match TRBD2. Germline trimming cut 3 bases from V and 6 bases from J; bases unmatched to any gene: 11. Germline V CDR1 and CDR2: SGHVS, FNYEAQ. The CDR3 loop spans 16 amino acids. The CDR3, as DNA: TGTGCCAGCAGCTTTACTAGCGTCCCAAGGGTCAATGAGCAGTTCTTC. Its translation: CASSFTSVPRVNEQFF.

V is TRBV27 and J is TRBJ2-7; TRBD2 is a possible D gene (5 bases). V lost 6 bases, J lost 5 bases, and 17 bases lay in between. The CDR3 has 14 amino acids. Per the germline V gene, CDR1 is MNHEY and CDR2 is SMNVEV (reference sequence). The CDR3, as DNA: TGTGCCAGCAGCCCCGGACTTAGAAGCAACGAGCAGTACTTC. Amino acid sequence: CASSPGLRSNEQYF.

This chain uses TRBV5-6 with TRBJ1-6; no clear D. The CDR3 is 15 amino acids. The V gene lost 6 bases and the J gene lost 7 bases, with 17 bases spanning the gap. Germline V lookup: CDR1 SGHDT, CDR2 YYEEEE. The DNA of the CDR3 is TGTGCCAGCAACCCGGAGGGATCTGGCAATTCACCCCTCCACTTT. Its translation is CASNPEGSGNSPLHF.

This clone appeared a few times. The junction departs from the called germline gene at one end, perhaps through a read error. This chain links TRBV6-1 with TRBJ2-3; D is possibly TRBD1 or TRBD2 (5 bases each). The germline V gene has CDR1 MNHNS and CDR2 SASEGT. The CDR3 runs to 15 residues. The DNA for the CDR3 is TGTGCCAGCAGAGTTACAGGAGGACGCACGGATACGCAGTATTTT. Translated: CASRVTGGRTDTQYF.

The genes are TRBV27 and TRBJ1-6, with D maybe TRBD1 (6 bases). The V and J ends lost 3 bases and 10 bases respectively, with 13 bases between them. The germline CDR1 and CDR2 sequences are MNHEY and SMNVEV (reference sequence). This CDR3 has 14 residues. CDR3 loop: CASSFRGILSPLHF. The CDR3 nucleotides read TGTGCCAGCAGTTTTAGGGGGATTTTATCACCCCTCCACTTT.

CDR3 loop: CASTMDTTDTQYF. DNA for the CDR3: TGTGCCAGCACCATGGACACCACAGATACGCAGTATTTT. The chain couples TRBV28 to TRBJ2-3, with D possibly matching TRBD1 (5 bases). The CDR3 totals 13 residues. Germline values: CDR1 MDHEN, CDR2 SYDVKM. The ends were cut back, 7 bases at V and 2 bases at J, with 10 bases in the middle.

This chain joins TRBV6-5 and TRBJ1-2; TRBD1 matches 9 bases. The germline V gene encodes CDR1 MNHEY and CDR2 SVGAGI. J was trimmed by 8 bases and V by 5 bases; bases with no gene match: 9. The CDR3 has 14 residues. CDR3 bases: TGTGCCAGCAGTCCCTTGACAGGGGGAGGAGGCTACACCTTC. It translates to CASSPLTGGGGYTF.

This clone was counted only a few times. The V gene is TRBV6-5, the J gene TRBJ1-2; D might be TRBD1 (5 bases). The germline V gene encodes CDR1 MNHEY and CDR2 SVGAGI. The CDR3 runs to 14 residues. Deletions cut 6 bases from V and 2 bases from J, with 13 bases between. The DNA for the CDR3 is TGTGCCAGCAGAGCCCAAAGGGGAAACTATGGCTACACCTTC. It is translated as CASRAQRGNYGYTF.

Here the CDR3 DNA reads TGTGCCAGCAGACCTACAGGGGCCGATCAGCCCCAGCATTTT. This gives the protein CASRPTGADQPQHF. The chain couples TRBV2 to TRBJ1-5; 7 positions match TRBD1. Germline V gene lookup returns CDR1 SNHLY and CDR2 FYNNEI. This CDR3 comprises 14 residues. The J segment lost 5 bases and the V segment lost 6 bases, leaving 7 bases of the junction unmatched.

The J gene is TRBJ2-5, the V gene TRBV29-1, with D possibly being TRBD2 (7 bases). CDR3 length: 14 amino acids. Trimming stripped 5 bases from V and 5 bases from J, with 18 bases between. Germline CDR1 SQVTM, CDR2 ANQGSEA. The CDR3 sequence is CSVTARGAGETQYF. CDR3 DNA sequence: TGCAGCGTTACCGCACGGGGGGCCGGGGAGACCCAGTACTTC.

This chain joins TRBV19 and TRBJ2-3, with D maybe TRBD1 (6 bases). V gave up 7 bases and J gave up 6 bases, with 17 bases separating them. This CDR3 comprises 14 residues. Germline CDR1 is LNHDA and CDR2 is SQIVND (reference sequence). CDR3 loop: CASKRTALMDTQYF. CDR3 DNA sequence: TGTGCCAGTAAACGGACAGCTTTGATGGATACGCAGTATTTT.

In DNA form, the CDR3 reads TGTGCCAGCTCACCCCTCCCCTCCGGGACGGGCTCCTACAATGAGCAGTTCTTC. Protein: CASSPLPSGTGSYNEQFF. V usage is TRBV18 and J usage is TRBJ2-1; D may correspond to TRBD1 or TRBD2 (5 bases each). Germline CDR1 reads KGHSH; CDR2 reads LQKENI. The CDR3 has 18 amino acids. V shed 3 bases and J shed 0 bases, with 18 bases lying between them.

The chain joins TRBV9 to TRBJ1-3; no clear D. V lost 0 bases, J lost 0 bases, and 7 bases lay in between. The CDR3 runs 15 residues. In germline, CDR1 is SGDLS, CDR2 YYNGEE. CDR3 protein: CASSVGSSSGNTIYF. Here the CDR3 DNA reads TGTGCCAGCAGCGTAGGGAGTAGCTCTGGAAACACCATATATTTT.

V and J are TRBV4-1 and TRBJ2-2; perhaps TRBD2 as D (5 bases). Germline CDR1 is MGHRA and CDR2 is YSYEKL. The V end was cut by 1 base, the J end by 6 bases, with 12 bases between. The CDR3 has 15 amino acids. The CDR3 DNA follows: TGCGCCAGCAGCCAAGCTTTGAGGGCTTCCGGGGAGCTGTTTTTT. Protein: CASSQALRASGELFF.

CDR3 nucleotides: TGTGCCAGCAAGAAGCGGAGGAACACCGGGGAGCTGTTTTTT. Protein: CASKKRRNTGELFF. The chain is built from TRBV6-6 and TRBJ2-2, with D possibly matching TRBD2 (5 bases). The V gene lost 7 bases and the J gene lost 1 base, with 10 bases spanning the gap. Germline values: CDR1 MNHNY, CDR2 SVGAGI (reference sequence). The CDR3 spans 14 residues.

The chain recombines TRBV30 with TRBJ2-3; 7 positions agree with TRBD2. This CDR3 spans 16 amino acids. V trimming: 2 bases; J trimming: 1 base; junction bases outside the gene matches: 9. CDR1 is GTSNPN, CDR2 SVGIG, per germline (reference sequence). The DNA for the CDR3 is TGTGCCTGGAGTCCCTGGGGGAGCGGGGGCACAGATACGCAGTATTTT. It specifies CAWSPWGSGGTDTQYF.

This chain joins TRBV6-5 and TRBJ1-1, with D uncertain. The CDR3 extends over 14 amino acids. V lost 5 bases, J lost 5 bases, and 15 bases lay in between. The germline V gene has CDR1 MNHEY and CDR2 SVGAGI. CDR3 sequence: CASSPSRGGTEAFF. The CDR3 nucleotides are TGTGCCAGCAGTCCCAGTAGAGGAGGAACTGAAGCTTTCTTT.

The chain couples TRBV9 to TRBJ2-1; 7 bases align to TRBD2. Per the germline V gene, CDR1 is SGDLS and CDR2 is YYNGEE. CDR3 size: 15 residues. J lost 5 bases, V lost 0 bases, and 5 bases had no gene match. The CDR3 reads CASSVGGSGNNEQFF. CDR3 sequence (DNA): TGTGCCAGCAGCGTAGGCGGGAGCGGAAACAATGAGCAGTTCTTC.

This CDR3 reads CASSPGQGIYEQYF. In DNA form, the CDR3 reads TGTGCCAGCAGTCCGGGACAGGGGATTTACGAGCAGTACTTC. V gene TRBV7-9 combines with J gene TRBJ2-7; 10 bases align to TRBD1. The CDR3 runs to 14 residues. Germline V gene lookup returns CDR1 SEHNR and CDR2 FQNEAQ (reference sequence). The V segment lost 6 bases and the J segment 4 bases; nucleotides outside the gene matches: 6.